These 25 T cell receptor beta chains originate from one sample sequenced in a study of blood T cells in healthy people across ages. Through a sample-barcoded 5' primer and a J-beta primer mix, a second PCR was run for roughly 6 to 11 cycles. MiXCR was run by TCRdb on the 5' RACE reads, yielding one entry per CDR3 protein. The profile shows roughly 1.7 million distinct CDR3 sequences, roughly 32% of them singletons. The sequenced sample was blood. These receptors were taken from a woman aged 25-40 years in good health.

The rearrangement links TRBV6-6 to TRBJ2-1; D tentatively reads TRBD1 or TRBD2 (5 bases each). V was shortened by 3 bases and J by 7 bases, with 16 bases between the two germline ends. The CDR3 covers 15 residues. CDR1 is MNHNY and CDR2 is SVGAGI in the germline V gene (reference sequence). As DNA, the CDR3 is TGTGCCAGCAGTTATAATTCTGAGGGGTGGAATGAGCAGTTCTTC. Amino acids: CASSYNSEGWNEQFF.

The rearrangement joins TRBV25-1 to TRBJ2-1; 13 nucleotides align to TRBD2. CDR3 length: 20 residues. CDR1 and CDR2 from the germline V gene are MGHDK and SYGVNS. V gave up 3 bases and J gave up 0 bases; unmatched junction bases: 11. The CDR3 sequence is CASSEIPGLAGASSYNEQFF. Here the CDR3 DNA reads TGTGCCAGCAGTGAGATACCAGGACTAGCGGGGGCGAGCTCCTACAATGAGCAGTTCTTC.

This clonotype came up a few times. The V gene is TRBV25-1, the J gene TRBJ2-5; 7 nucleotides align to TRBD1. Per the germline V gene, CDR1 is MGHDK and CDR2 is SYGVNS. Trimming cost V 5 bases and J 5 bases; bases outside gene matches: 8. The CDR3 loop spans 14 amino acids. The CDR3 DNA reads TGTGCCAGCAGTTCCCCGACAGGGACGGAGACCCAGTACTTC. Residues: CASSSPTGTETQYF.

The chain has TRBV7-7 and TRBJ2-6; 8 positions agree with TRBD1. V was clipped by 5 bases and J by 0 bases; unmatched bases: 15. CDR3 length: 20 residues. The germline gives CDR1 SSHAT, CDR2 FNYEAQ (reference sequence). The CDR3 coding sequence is TGTGCCAGCAGCCCCCCTCCCCGGGACAGGACCGACTCTGGGGCCAACGTCCTGACTTTC. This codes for CASSPPPRDRTDSGANVLTF.

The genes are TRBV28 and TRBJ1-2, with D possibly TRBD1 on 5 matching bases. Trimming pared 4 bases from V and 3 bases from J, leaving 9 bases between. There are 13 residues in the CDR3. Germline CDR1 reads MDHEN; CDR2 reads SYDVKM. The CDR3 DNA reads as TGTGCCAGCAGTTCTCAGACAGACTATGGCTACACCTTC. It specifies CASSSQTDYGYTF.

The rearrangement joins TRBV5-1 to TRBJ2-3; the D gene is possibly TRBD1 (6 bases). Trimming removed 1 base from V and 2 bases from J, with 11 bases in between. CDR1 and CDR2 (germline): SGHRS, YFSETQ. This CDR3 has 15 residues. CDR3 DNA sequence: TGCGCCAGCAGCTTGTGGACAGTCGCCACAGATACGCAGTATTTT. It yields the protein CASSLWTVATDTQYF.

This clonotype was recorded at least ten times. CDR3 sequence reads: CSVQLGTGYGYTF. The CDR3 DNA is TGCAGCGTCCAGCTCGGGACCGGCTATGGCTACACCTTC. This chain connects TRBV29-1 to TRBJ1-2; TRBD1 might be the D (5 bases). CDR3 length equals 13 residues. The germline V gene encodes CDR1 SQVTM and CDR2 ANQGSEA. Trimming took off 6 bases at V and 4 bases at J, with 15 bases between the two ends.

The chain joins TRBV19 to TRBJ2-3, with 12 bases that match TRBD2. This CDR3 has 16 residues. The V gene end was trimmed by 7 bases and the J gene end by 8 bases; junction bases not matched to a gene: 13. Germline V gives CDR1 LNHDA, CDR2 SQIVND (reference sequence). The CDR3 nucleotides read TGTGCCAGTACGGGACGGACTAGCGGGGACCTAGGTACGCAGTATTTT. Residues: CASTGRTSGDLGTQYF.

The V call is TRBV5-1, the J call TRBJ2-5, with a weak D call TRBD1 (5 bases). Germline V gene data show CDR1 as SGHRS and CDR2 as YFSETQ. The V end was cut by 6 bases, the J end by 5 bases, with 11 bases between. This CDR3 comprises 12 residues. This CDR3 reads CASNEDTETQYF. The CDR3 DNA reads TGCGCCAGCAATGAGGACACGGAGACCCAGTACTTC.

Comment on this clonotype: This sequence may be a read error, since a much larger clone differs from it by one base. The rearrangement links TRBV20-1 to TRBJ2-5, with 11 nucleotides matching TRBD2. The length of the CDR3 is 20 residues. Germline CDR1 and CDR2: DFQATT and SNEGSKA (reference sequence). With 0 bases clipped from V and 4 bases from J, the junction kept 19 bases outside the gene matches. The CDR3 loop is CSARDPVGWGTSGAPETQYF. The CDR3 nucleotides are TGCAGTGCTAGAGATCCTGTCGGGTGGGGGACTAGCGGTGCTCCAGAGACCCAGTACTTC.

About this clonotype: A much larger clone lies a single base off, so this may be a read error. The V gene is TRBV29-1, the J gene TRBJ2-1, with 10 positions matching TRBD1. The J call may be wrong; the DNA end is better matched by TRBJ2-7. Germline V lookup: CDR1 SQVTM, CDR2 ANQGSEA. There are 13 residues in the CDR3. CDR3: CSVGQGAYNEQYF. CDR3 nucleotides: TGCAGCGTTGGACAGGGGGCCTACAATGAGCAGTACTTC.

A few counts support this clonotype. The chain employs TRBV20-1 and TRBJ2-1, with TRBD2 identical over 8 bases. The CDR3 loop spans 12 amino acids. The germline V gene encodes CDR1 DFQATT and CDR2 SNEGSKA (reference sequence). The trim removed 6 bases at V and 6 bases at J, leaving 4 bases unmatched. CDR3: CSARGLVNEQFF. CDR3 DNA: TGCAGTGCCCGGGGACTAGTCAATGAGCAGTTCTTC.

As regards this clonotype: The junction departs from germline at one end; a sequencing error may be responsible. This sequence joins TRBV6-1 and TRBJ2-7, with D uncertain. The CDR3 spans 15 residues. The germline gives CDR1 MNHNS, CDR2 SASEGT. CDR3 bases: TGCGCCAGCATTCCGTCGCCAGCTACCTCCTACGAGCAGTACTTC. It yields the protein CASIPSPATSYEQYF.

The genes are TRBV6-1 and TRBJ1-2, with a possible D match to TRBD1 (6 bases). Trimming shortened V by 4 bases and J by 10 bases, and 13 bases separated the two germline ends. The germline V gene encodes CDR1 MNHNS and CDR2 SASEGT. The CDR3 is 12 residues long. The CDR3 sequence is CASSGTAPSYTF. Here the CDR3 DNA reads TGTGCCAGCAGTGGGACAGCGCCATCCTACACCTTC.

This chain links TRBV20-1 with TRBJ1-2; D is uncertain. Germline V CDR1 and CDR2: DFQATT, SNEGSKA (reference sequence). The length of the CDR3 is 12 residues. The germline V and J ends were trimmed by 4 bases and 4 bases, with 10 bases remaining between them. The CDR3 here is CSATAAGYGYTF. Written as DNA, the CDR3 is TGCAGTGCTACGGCTGCTGGCTATGGCTACACCTTC.

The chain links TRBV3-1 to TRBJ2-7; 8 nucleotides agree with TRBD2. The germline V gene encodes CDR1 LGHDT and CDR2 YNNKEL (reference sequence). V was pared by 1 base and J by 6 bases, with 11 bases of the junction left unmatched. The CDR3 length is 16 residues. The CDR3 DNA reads TGTGCCAGCAGCCAAGTCGGGGGAGTAGCGGGGCCCGAGCAGTACTTC. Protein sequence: CASSQVGGVAGPEQYF.

CDR3 in DNA: TGCGCCAGCAGCTCGACAGGGTATAAGTCCTACGAGCAGTACTTC. Protein product: CASSSTGYKSYEQYF. The chain uses TRBV5-1 and TRBJ2-7; 7 positions match TRBD1. This CDR3 has 15 amino acids. Germline loops: CDR1 SGHRS, CDR2 YFSETQ. The V and J ends lost 3 bases and 1 base, in that order; junction bases with no gene match: 7.

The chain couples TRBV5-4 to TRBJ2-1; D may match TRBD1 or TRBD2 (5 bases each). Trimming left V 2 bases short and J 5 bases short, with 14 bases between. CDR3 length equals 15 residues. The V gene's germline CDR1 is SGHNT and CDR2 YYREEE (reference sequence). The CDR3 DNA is TGTGCCAGCAGCTTCGGGGACCCTCTCAACAATGAGCAGTTCTTC. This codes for CASSFGDPLNNEQFF.

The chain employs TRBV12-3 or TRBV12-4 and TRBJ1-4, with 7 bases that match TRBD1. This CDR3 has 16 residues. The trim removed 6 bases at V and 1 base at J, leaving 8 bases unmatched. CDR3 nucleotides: TGTGCCAGCAGCCCGTCGAACAGGGGAACTAATGAAAAACTGTTTTTT. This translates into CASSPSNRGTNEKLFF.

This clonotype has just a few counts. The CDR3 sequence: CASSVEGSSYFDTQYF. The CDR3 coding sequence is TGTGCCAGCAGCGTAGAAGGCTCTAGCTATTTTGATACGCAGTATTTT. This chain joins TRBV9 and TRBJ2-3; tentative D call: TRBD2 (5 bases). This CDR3 comprises 16 residues. In germline, CDR1 is SGDLS, CDR2 YYNGEE. Trimming removed 0 bases from V and 6 bases from J, with 17 bases in between.

The CDR3 loop is CASSQVSGRLNGELFF. The CDR3 nucleotides are TGCGCCAGCAGCCAAGTTTCGGGACGTTTGAACGGGGAGCTGTTTTTT. The rearrangement joins TRBV4-1 to TRBJ2-2; the D gene could be TRBD1 or TRBD2 (5 bases each). From germline, CDR1 is MGHRA and CDR2 YSYEKL. The CDR3 sequence is 16 residues long. Trimming shortened V by 1 base and J by 7 bases, and 16 bases separated the two germline ends.

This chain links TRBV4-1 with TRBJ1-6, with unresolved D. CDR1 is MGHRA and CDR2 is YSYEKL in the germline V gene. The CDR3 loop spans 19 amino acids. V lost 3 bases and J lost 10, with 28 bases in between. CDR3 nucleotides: TGCGCCAGCAGCCACTCGCTCCTCCGTTCCAGTCGAGTAGGGTCACCCCTCCACTTT. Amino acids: CASSHSLLRSSRVGSPLHF.

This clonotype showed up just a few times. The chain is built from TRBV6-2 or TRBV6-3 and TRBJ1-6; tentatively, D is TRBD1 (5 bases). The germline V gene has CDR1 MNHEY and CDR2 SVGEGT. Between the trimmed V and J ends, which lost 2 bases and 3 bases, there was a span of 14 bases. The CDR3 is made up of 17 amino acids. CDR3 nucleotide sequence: TGTGCCAGCAGTTACCGACAGCAACTCTTCTATAATTCACCCCTCCACTTT. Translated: CASSYRQQLFYNSPLHF.

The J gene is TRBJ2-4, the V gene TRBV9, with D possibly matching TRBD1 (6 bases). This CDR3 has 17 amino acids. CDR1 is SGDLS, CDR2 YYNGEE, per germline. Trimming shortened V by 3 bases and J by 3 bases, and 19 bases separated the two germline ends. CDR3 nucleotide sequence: TGTGCCAGCAGCGGCCGGGACACAAAAACGGGCAAAAACATTCAGTACTTC. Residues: CASSGRDTKTGKNIQYF.

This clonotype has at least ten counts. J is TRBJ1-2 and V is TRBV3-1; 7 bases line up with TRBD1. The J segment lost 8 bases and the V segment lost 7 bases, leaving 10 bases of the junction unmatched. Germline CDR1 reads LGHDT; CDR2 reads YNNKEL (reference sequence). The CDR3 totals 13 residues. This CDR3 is CASTRIQGQGYTF. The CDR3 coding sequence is TGTGCCAGCACCCGAATTCAGGGACAGGGCTACACCTTC.